This T cell receptor beta chain came from a study of radiotherapy plus CTLA-4 blockade in lung cancer. Study in general: Disease control was present in around a third of patients, and objective responses in approximately 18%.

Profiled with immunoSEQ multiplex PCR; TCRdb holds only in-frame clones, not every one. Of tens of thousands of clones listed, over 80% are singletons. Germline CDR1 SNHLY, CDR2 FYNNEI. The length of the CDR3 is 14 residues. J lost 2 bases, V lost 7 bases, and 5 bases had no gene match. General observations from the study: Interferon-beta, together with early blood T cell clone dynamics, reportedly best predicted response. Expansion in blood of tumor-derived TCR clones was seen after radiotherapy plus ipilimumab.

As to this clone: Its antigen remains unknown.

This sample comprised peripheral blood, obtained from a patient treated with radiotherapy plus ipilimumab. The receptor's source is a human donor with non-small cell lung cancer who had stable disease on radiotherapy plus ipilimumab. The V call is TRBV2, the J call TRBJ2-5, with TRBD2 matching over 9 bases. Here the CDR3 DNA reads TGTGCCAGCAAGGGCGGGGGGGCTCAAGAGACCCAGTACTTC. Protein product: CASKGGGAQETQYF.